Listed below are T cell receptor beta chains from one sample, sequenced in a study of OX40 agonist ivuxolimab in advanced cancers. Repertoires were generated with immunoSEQ multiplex PCR, while TCRdb's copy carries only in-frame clones and drops some. The sample includes roughly 100,000 clones, roughly 90% of them seen just once. This specimen consisted of CD4+ or CD8+ T cells sorted from blood, obtained in a trial of the OX40 agonist ivuxolimab. Source of these receptors: an adult with an advanced solid tumor such as melanoma, head and neck, liver or kidney cancer. CDR3s include the opening cysteine and the closing phenylalanine or tryptophan. D genes are given only for firm matches. Size is omitted from some rows. Given values are once, few, many or a class for expanded clones.

.	TRBV27	.	TRBJ1-2	TGTGCCAGCAGTCCCTTCGGGCAGGGCGCGTTCTATGGCTACACCTTC	CASSPFGQGAFYGYTF
.	TRBV29-1	TRBD2	TRBJ2-7	TGCAGCGTACTTCCTAGCGGGGGTTACGAGCAGTACTTC	CSVLPSGGYEQYF
.	TRBV18	.	TRBJ2-3	TGTGCCAGCTCACCCCCGACCACCCGTAGGCAGTATTTT	CASSPPTTRRQYF
.	TRBV1	.	TRBJ2-3	TGCACCAGCAGCCAACTTAAACGGGGGGGCACAGATACGCAGTATTTT	CTSSQLKRGGTDTQYF
.	TRBV10-1	.	TRBJ2-1	TGCGCCAGCAGTGAGTCGAGGGGGGGCAGGAATGAGCAGTTCTTC	CASSESRGGRNEQFF
.	TRBV5-1	.	TRBJ1-4	TGCGCCAGCAGCTTGGCCTATGGGGGGAATGAAAAACTGTTTTTT	CASSLAYGGNEKLFF
.	TRBV5-5	.	TRBJ2-2	TGTGCCAACAACGGGGCTGCTGGGGAGCTGTTTTTT	CANNGAAGELFF
.	TRBV5-1	TRBD1	TRBJ2-3	TGCGCCAGCAGCTGGGATAAGACAGGGCGGACAGATACGCAGTATTTT	CASSWDKTGRTDTQYF
.	TRBV12-2	.	TRBJ1-4	TGTGCAAGTCGCTTAGGGGCCGGACGGGGAAAAAGGGGAGCTAATGAAAAACTGTTTTTT	CASRLGAGRGKRGANEKLFF
.	TRBV6-1	TRBD1	TRBJ1-2	TGTGCCAGCAGTGAGGAGGAGGGGGCGCGAAGCTATGGCTACACCTTC	CASSEEEGARSYGYTF
.	TRBV11-2	.	TRBJ1-4	TGTGCCAGCGCCTATCTCGGGGGTTTTAATGAAAAACTGTTTTTT	CASAYLGGFNEKLFF
.	TRBV7-2	TRBD1	TRBJ1-6	TGTGCCAGCAGCTTGGGCGGACAGGGGAATTCACCCCTCCACTTT	CASSLGGQGNSPLHF
.	TRBV11-2	TRBD2	TRBJ2-7	TGTGCCAGCAGTCAGAGGGGGGGGCTAGCGGGTAACTACGAGCAGTACTTC	CASSQRGGLAGNYEQYF
.	TRBV18	.	TRBJ1-4	TGTGCCAGCTCACCACGGGGTAATGAAAAACTGTTTTTT	CASSPRGNEKLFF
.	TRBV7-9	.	TRBJ1-2	TGTGCCAGCAGCTCAGAGAACTATGGCTACACCTTC	CASSSENYGYTF
.	TRBV6-1	TRBD1	TRBJ2-7	TGTGCCAGCAGCTTTACAGGGGCCGAGCAGTACTTC	CASSFTGAEQYF
.	TRBV7-2	.	TRBJ1-5	TGTGCCAGCAGCCAGATGATAAGGCTGCCCCAGCATTTT	CASSQMIRLPQHF
.	TRBV28	.	TRBJ1-2	TGTGCCAGCAGGCGGACTGGGGCGTATGGCTACACCTTC	CASRRTGAYGYTF
.	TRBV28	.	TRBJ1-4	TGTGCCAGCAGTCCCCCTGGACGGAATGAAAAACTGTTTTTT	CASSPPGRNEKLFF
.	TRBV11-2	.	TRBJ1-1	TGTGCCAGCAGCTTAGATGGCGGGGTTCGGGGCACTGAAGCTTTCTTT	CASSLDGGVRGTEAFF
.	TRBV6-5	.	TRBJ1-1	TGTGCCACTCCGCGGGAGAACACTGAAGCTTTCTTT	CATPRENTEAFF
.	TRBV5-6	TRBD1	TRBJ1-2	TGTGCCAGCAGCTACCGGGACAGAGATGGCTACACCTTC	CASSYRDRDGYTF
.	TRBV25-1	TRBD1	TRBJ1-2	TGTGCCAGCGGGAGACAGGGGGACAACTATGGCTACACCTTC	CASGRQGDNYGYTF
.	TRBV7-2	.	TRBJ2-7	TGTGCCAGCAGCTTACCCAGCTCCTACGAGCAGTACTTC	CASSLPSSYEQYF
.	TRBV5-1	.	TRBJ2-7	TGCGCCAGCAGCCCACAGATAGGGGGCGAGCAGTACTTC	CASSPQIGGEQYF
.	TRBV7-2	.	TRBJ2-3	TGTGCCAGCAGCTCGGGGACTTTTAGCACAGATACGCAGTATTTT	CASSSGTFSTDTQYF
.	TRBV10-3	.	TRBJ1-6	TGTGCCATCAGAGGTGGGGTAAGTTCACCCCTCCACTTT	CAIRGGVSSPLHF
.	TRBV6-5	TRBD2	TRBJ2-7	TGTGCCAGCAGTTACTCTAGGACTAGCGCCGAGCAGTACTTC	CASSYSRTSAEQYF
once	TRBV5-1	TRBD1	TRBJ2-7	TGCGCCAGCAGCTTGCTATCTGGACAGGGACTCAACGAGCAGTACTTC	CASSLLSGQGLNEQYF
.	TRBV6-1	.	TRBJ1-1	TGTGCCAGCAACGGTTTGATGAACACTGAAGCTTTCTTT	CASNGLMNTEAFF
.	TRBV5-8	.	TRBJ2-1	TGTGCCAGCAGCTTGAGGGCTAGTAATGAGCAGTTCTTC	CASSLRASNEQFF